The 10 T cell receptor beta chains given below trace back to one sample, sequenced in a study of T cell responses to AZD1222 COVID-19 vaccine. The repertoire was sequenced with immunoSEQ multiplex PCR; TCRdb's copy has only in-frame clones and lacks some. The sample lists around 160,000 clones, around 89% occurring once. Sequencing used peripheral blood, obtained on day 0 of AZD1222 vaccination. The receptor source for this set is an adult in good health.

V is TRBV7-9 and J is TRBJ1-1, with D maybe TRBD1 (6 bases). This CDR3 is 16 amino acids long. V gave up 1 base and J gave up 1 base, with 13 bases separating them. Looked up from germline, CDR1 is SEHNR and CDR2 is FQNEAQ (reference sequence). The CDR3 DNA sequence: TGTGCCAGCAGCTTAGGCCTAGGACAGCGGAACACTGAAGCTTTCTTT. Protein: CASSLGLGQRNTEAFF.

The V and J genes are TRBV5-5 and TRBJ2-5; TRBD1 matches 7 bases. The CDR3 is 13 amino acids. Looked up from germline, CDR1 is SGHKS and CDR2 is YYEKEE (reference sequence). V gave up 0 bases and J gave up 7 bases; unmatched junction bases: 3. CDR3 residues: CASSLDRGWTQYF. The DNA for the CDR3 is TGTGCCAGCAGCTTGGACAGGGGATGGACCCAGTACTTC.

The rearrangement uses TRBV7-2 and TRBJ1-4; tentative D call: TRBD1 (5 bases). There are 16 residues in the CDR3. With 3 bases removed from V and 8 bases from J, the gap between germline ends came to 19 bases. Germline V gene lookup returns CDR1 SGHTA and CDR2 FQGNSA. The CDR3 loop reads CASSFRPGRGNEKLFF. The CDR3 coding sequence is TGTGCCAGCAGCTTTAGACCGGGACGGGGGAACGAAAAACTGTTTTTT.

This chain uses TRBV5-1 with TRBJ2-6; D is perhaps TRBD1 (5 bases). Trimming shortened V by 0 bases and J by 4 bases, and 17 bases separated the two germline ends. CDR1 is SGHRS, CDR2 YFSETQ, per germline. This CDR3 spans 18 amino acids. CDR3 sequence: CASSLEGIRVTGANVLTF. The CDR3 coding sequence is TGCGCCAGCAGCTTGGAAGGAATCAGGGTAACCGGGGCCAACGTCCTGACTTTC. The whole variable domain, filled in from reference TRBV5-1 and TRBJ2-6, reads KAGVTQTPRYLIKTRGQQVTLSCSPISGHRSVSWYQQTPGQGLQFLFEYFSETQRNKGNFPGRFSGRQFSNSRSEMNVSTLELGDSALYLCASSLEGIRVTGANVLTFGAGSRLTVL.

The chain uses TRBV6-2 or TRBV6-3 and TRBJ1-4; tentatively, D is TRBD1 (6 bases). Germline assignment: CDR1 MNHEY and CDR2 SVGEGT. This CDR3 is built from 14 residues. The V and J ends lost 5 bases and 10 bases respectively, with 17 bases between them. This CDR3 is CASSDQQGSGKLFF. The CDR3 coding sequence is TGTGCCAGCAGTGACCAACAGGGTTCGGGAAAACTGTTTTTT.

This chain connects TRBV5-4 to TRBJ1-1, with D unresolved. Germline-derived CDR1 and CDR2 are SGHNT and YYREEE (reference sequence). V lost 0 bases and J lost 7, with 10 bases in between. The CDR3 runs 13 residues. The CDR3 loop reads CASSLVNTFEAFF. CDR3 sequence (DNA): TGTGCCAGCAGCTTGGTGAACACATTTGAAGCTTTCTTT. Full variable domain (outside the CDR3, taken from reference TRBV5-4 and TRBJ1-1): ETGVTQSPTHLIKTRGQQVTLRCSSQSGHNTVSWYQQALGQGPQFIFQYYREEENGRGNFPPRFSGLQFPNYSSELNVNALELDDSALYLCASSLVNTFEAFFGQGTRLTVV.

The chain links TRBV6-1 to TRBJ2-1; 8 nucleotides match TRBD1. Germline V gene lookup returns CDR1 MNHNS and CDR2 SASEGT. The CDR3 consists of 15 residues. The ends lost 2 bases at V and 6 bases at J; junction bases unmatched: 6. The CDR3, as DNA: TGTGCCAGCAGTGAACGAGGACAGGGACTCAATGAGCAGTTCTTC. Its translation is CASSERGQGLNEQFF.

V and J are TRBV5-1 and TRBJ2-1, with D maybe TRBD1 (5 bases). The CDR3 is 16 residues long. Trimming shortened V by 4 bases and J by 8 bases, and 22 bases separated the two germline ends. From germline, CDR1 is SGHRS and CDR2 YFSETQ. DNA of the CDR3: TGCGCCAGCAGCCCGACCGGACAAGGGCGTTGGGATGAGCAGTTCTTC. Amino acids: CASSPTGQGRWDEQFF.

The chain uses TRBV7-2 and TRBJ2-7; possible D gene TRBD2, 5 bases. The ends were cut back, 5 bases at V and 6 bases at J, with 14 bases in the middle. The CDR3 has 13 amino acids. Germline values: CDR1 SGHTA, CDR2 FQGNSA. CDR3 in DNA: TGTGCCAGCAGCATGTGGACTCCCCCCGAGCAGTACTTC. It yields the protein CASSMWTPPEQYF.

This rearrangement joins TRBV7-3 to TRBJ1-1, with D possibly TRBD1 on 6 matching bases. Looked up from germline, CDR1 is SGHTA and CDR2 is FQGTGA. V was trimmed by 5 bases and J by 6 bases, leaving 19 bases between them. The CDR3 loop spans 15 amino acids. This CDR3 reads CASSPHQGLFAEAFF. CDR3 nucleotide sequence: TGTGCCAGCAGCCCCCACCAGGGGTTATTCGCTGAAGCTTTCTTT. Based on the CDR3 plus reference TRBV7-3 and TRBJ1-1, the full variable domain is GAGVSQTPSNKVTEKGKYVELRCDPISGHTALYWYRQSLGQGPEFLIYFQGTGAADDSGLPNDRFFAVRPEGSVSTLKIQRTERGDSAVYLCASSPHQGLFAEAFFGQGTRLTVV.